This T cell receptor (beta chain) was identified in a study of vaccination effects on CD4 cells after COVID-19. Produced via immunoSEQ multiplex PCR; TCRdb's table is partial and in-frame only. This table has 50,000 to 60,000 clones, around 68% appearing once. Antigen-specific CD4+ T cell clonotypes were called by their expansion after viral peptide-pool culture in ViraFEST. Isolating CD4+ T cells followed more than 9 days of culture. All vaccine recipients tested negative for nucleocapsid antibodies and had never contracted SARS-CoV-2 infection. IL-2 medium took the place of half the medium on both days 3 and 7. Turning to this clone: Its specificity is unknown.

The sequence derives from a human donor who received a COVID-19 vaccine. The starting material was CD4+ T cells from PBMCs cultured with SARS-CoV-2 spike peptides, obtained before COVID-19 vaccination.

The CDR3 protein is CASSLRTGEETQYF. In nucleotides, the CDR3 is TGTGCCAGCTCACTCCGGACAGGGGAAGAGACCCAGTACTTC. The rearrangement uses TRBV18 and TRBJ2-5; TRBD1 matches 9 bases. Unmatched junction bases numbered 3, after V lost 4 bases and J lost 3 bases. Per germline, CDR1 KGHSH and CDR2 LQKENI. This CDR3 is 14 amino acids long.